The 31 T cell receptor beta chains below come from one sample, sequenced in a study of blood T cell repertoires in COVID-19. TCRdb's table, derived via immunoSEQ multiplex PCR, lists solely in-frame clones and lacks some. This table has some 270,000 clones, around nine tenths appearing once. Sequencing was done on a sample of peripheral blood. All receptors come from a woman in her sixties or seventies who had recovered from COVID-19.

The chain couples TRBV27 to TRBJ2-2; maybe TRBD2 (5 bases). V shed 7 bases and J shed 8 bases, with 14 bases lying between them. CDR1 is MNHEY, CDR2 SMNVEV, per germline (reference sequence). The CDR3 loop spans 13 amino acids. The CDR3 is CASTPRRGGELFF. The CDR3 region has the DNA TGTGCCAGCACCCCCCGGAGAGGGGGGGAGCTGTTTTTT.

The chain uses TRBV5-1 and TRBJ2-2; 10 positions match TRBD2. V lost 3 bases and J lost 6; bases outside the gene matches: 5. The CDR3 extends over 15 amino acids. From germline, CDR1 is SGHRS and CDR2 YFSETQ. CDR3 protein: CASSSVAGGSGELFF. As DNA, the CDR3 is TGCGCCAGCAGCTCGGTAGCGGGGGGCTCCGGGGAGCTGTTTTTT.

The V call is TRBV27, the J call TRBJ1-6, with TRBD1 identical over 7 bases. The V gene's germline CDR1 is MNHEY and CDR2 SMNVEV (reference sequence). The CDR3 is 17 residues long. V gave up 3 bases and J gave up 6 bases; unmatched junction bases: 11. The CDR3: CASSFRATGLPNSPLHF. The CDR3 nucleotides are TGTGCCAGCAGTTTCAGGGCGACAGGGCTTCCTAATTCACCCCTCCACTTT.

The CDR3 coding sequence is TGTGCCAGCAGTCCATACCCATCATTAAGTGTAGGACGGGGGGGCTACACCTTC. It yields the protein CASSPYPSLSVGRGGYTF. The chain carries TRBV28 and TRBJ1-2, with D perhaps matching TRBD1 (5 bases). The CDR3 is 18 amino acids. Germline V gene data show CDR1 as MDHEN and CDR2 as SYDVKM. V was pared by 5 bases and J by 8 bases, with 30 bases between.

The chain joins TRBV7-6 to TRBJ2-2, with TRBD2 identical over 11 bases. V dropped 3 bases and J dropped 4; count of bases not matched to a gene: 1. Germline CDR1 and CDR2: SGHVS and FNYEAQ. CDR3 length: 15 amino acids. Written as DNA, the CDR3 is TGTGCCAGCAGCTTGGGGACTAGCGGCACCGGGGAGCTGTTTTTT. It specifies CASSLGTSGTGELFF.

This chain connects TRBV2 to TRBJ1-1; no reliable D call. The CDR3 is 13 residues long. Germline loops: CDR1 SNHLY, CDR2 FYNNEI. Trimming removed 6 bases at V and 0 bases at J, with 8 bases between. CDR3 nucleotide sequence: TGTGCCAGCAGACAGAACATGAACACTGAAGCTTTCTTT. This encodes CASRQNMNTEAFF.

The V call is TRBV19, the J call TRBJ2-1, with 9 bases identical to TRBD2. V trimming: 5 bases; J trimming: 8 bases; junction bases outside the gene matches: 19. Germline lookup yields CDR1 LNHDA and CDR2 SQIVND (reference sequence). This CDR3 is built from 18 residues. The CDR3 reads CASSPSFRIAGEGHEQFF. The CDR3 DNA reads as TGTGCCAGTAGTCCCTCCTTTCGGATAGCGGGGGAAGGGCATGAGCAGTTCTTC.

The chain employs TRBV24-1 and TRBJ2-7, with 9 positions matching TRBD1. Germline V gene sequence: CDR1 KGHDR, CDR2 SFDVKD. The CDR3 sequence is 15 residues long. V lost 3 bases, J lost 3 bases, and 5 bases stayed unmatched. The CDR3 here is CATSDVDRGFYEQYF. The CDR3 DNA reads TGTGCCACCAGTGATGTGGACAGGGGATTCTACGAGCAGTACTTC.

This clone was seen repeatedly, ten times or more. This chain uses TRBV28 with TRBJ1-2, with a tentative D call TRBD1 (6 bases). The V end lost 7 bases, the J end lost 6 bases, and 18 bases lay between the germline ends. The CDR3 is made up of 14 amino acids. Germline assignment: CDR1 MDHEN and CDR2 SYDVKM. The CDR3 DNA sequence: TGTGCCAGCACCAAGGACAGCCGTAGGGATGGCTACACCTTC. Its translation is CASTKDSRRDGYTF.

V is TRBV19 and J is TRBJ1-1, with D perhaps TRBD1 (5 bases). CDR1 and CDR2 from the germline V gene are LNHDA and SQIVND (reference sequence). The CDR3 sequence is 14 residues long. V shed 6 bases and J shed 3 bases, with 14 bases lying between them. CDR3 in DNA: TGTGCCAGTAGCCAGCGGGACTCTTACACTGAAGCTTTCTTT. Its translation: CASSQRDSYTEAFF.

The CDR3 DNA reads as TGTGCCAGCAGCTTAGAGACAGGGGGCGCTTCGAACACCGGGGAGCTGTTTTTT. Its translation: CASSLETGGASNTGELFF. The gene calls are TRBV7-6 and TRBJ2-2; 10 nucleotides match TRBD1. J lost 0 bases, V lost 1 base, and 5 bases had no gene match. Germline-derived CDR1 and CDR2 are SGHVS and FNYEAQ. The CDR3 is made up of 18 amino acids.

The gene calls are TRBV27 and TRBJ2-1; 13 bases map to TRBD2. CDR1 and CDR2 (germline): MNHEY, SMNVEV (reference sequence). V shed 3 bases, J shed 7 bases, and the junction held 3 bases outside the gene matches. The CDR3 consists of 15 residues. CDR3 sequence reads: CASSFLLAGGNEQFF. The CDR3 DNA sequence: TGTGCCAGCAGTTTTCTACTAGCGGGGGGGAATGAGCAGTTCTTC.

V and J are TRBV3-1 (or the pseudogene TRBV3-2) and TRBJ2-1, with TRBD1 matching over 8 bases. The CDR3 extends over 17 amino acids. The trim removed 3 bases at V and 7 bases at J, leaving 14 bases unmatched. The germline CDR1 and CDR2 sequences are LGHDT and YNNKEL (reference sequence). CDR3 sequence: CASSHKPSGGARNEQFF. CDR3 bases: TGTGCCAGCAGCCATAAACCCTCAGGGGGCGCAAGGAATGAGCAGTTCTTC.

CDR3 in amino acids: CASSFLGGGSSYNEQFF. CDR3 nucleotides: TGTGCCAGTAGTTTTCTGGGCGGGGGGTCCTCCTACAATGAGCAGTTCTTC. The genes are TRBV19 and TRBJ2-1; TRBD2 matches at 8 bases. Germline V gene sequence: CDR1 LNHDA, CDR2 SQIVND (reference sequence). The CDR3 length is 17 residues. The trim removed 5 bases at V and 0 bases at J, leaving 9 bases unmatched.

The J gene is TRBJ2-3, the V gene TRBV4-3; TRBD2 might be the D (7 bases). Trimming took 5 bases from V and 2 from J, leaving 17 bases between them. CDR3 length: 16 amino acids. Germline CDR1 reads LGHNA; CDR2 reads YSLEER. The CDR3 sequence is CASSVNAGASTDTQYF. CDR3 nucleotide sequence: TGCGCCAGCAGCGTCAACGCGGGGGCGTCCACAGATACGCAGTATTTT.

This clone was recorded only once. This chain links TRBV5-8 with TRBJ2-1; the match to TRBD1 covers 8 bases. The CDR3 has 18 residues. V was clipped by 0 bases and J by 7 bases; unmatched bases: 15. Per germline, CDR1 SGHTS and CDR2 YDEGEE. The CDR3 DNA is TGTGCCAGCAGCTTGGAGAGGGGGACAGGCCTAATTCGGAATGAGCAGTTCTTC. Its protein product is CASSLERGTGLIRNEQFF.

The chain recombines TRBV6-5 with TRBJ2-1; TRBD2 matches 7 bases. Germline lookup yields CDR1 MNHEY and CDR2 SVGAGI. V was clipped by 6 bases and J by 5 bases; unmatched bases: 7. The CDR3 loop spans 14 amino acids. The CDR3 nucleotides read TGTGCCAGCAGAAAAGGACTAGTTAACAATGAGCAGTTCTTC. Translated, it gives CASRKGLVNNEQFF.

The J gene is TRBJ2-2, the V gene TRBV19, with D tentatively TRBD1 (6 bases). CDR1 and CDR2 from the germline V gene are LNHDA and SQIVND (reference sequence). The CDR3 has 14 residues. V lost 10 bases and J lost 6, with 18 bases in between. CDR3 residues: CATKQGRGPGELFF. The CDR3 coding sequence is TGTGCCACCAAACAGGGCAGGGGACCCGGGGAGCTGTTTTTT.

The chain carries TRBV6-2 or TRBV6-3 and TRBJ1-5; D possibly corresponds to TRBD1 (6 bases). Germline V CDR1 and CDR2: MNHEY, SVGEGT. V was cut by 6 bases and J by 7 bases, with 16 bases left in between. The CDR3 extends over 14 amino acids. The CDR3 sequence: CASSRDRSEQPQHF. In DNA, the CDR3 is TGTGCCAGCAGCCGAGACAGGTCGGAGCAGCCCCAGCATTTT.

The J gene is TRBJ1-4, the V gene TRBV5-3; D gene ambiguous. TRBV5-3 is an ORF; its function is uncertain. Deletions cut 3 bases from V and 16 bases from J, with 13 bases between. There are 11 residues in the CDR3. The CDR3 here is CARSSRTGEFF. CDR3 sequence (DNA): TGTGCCAGAAGCTCTCGGACCGGGGAGTTTTTT.

The chain carries TRBV10-3 and TRBJ2-5; TRBD1 is a possible D gene (6 bases). Germline loops: CDR1 ENHRY, CDR2 SYGVKD. CDR3 size: 15 residues. V was cut by 4 bases and J by 0 bases, with 12 bases left in between. CDR3 coding DNA: TGTGCCATCAGTGGGGGACAAAGGTACCAAGAGACCCAGTACTTC. This translates into CAISGGQRYQETQYF.

The chain employs TRBV5-1 and TRBJ2-7; 7 bases align to TRBD2. Germline lookup yields CDR1 SGHRS and CDR2 YFSETQ. V was clipped by 3 bases and J by 4 bases; unmatched bases: 1. This CDR3 has 12 amino acids. The CDR3 spells CASSSGGYEQYF. In nucleotides, the CDR3 is TGCGCCAGCAGCTCCGGGGGGTACGAGCAGTACTTC.

J is TRBJ2-2 and V is TRBV15; 9 bases are shared with TRBD2. Germline-derived CDR1 and CDR2 are LNHNV and YYDKDF (reference sequence). V lost 6 bases and J lost 0; bases outside the gene matches: 5. The CDR3 spans 16 residues. CDR3 nucleotide sequence: TGTGCCACCAGTGCGGCGGGGGGGCCGAACACCGGGGAGCTGTTTTTT. The encoded protein is CATSAAGGPNTGELFF.

The chain joins TRBV27 to TRBJ1-2; TRBD1 is a possible D gene (5 bases). The CDR3 has 14 residues. V lost 7 bases, J lost 2 bases, and 14 bases lay in between. CDR1 MNHEY and CDR2 SMNVEV come from the germline V gene (reference sequence). CDR3 amino acids: CASTPRGGNYGYTF. CDR3 nucleotides: TGTGCCAGCACCCCAAGGGGAGGGAACTATGGCTACACCTTC.

The V and J genes are TRBV29-1 and TRBJ2-5; D may be TRBD1 (5 bases). This CDR3 has 12 amino acids. V was pared by 6 bases and J by 3 bases, with 11 bases between. Germline-derived CDR1 and CDR2 are SQVTM and ANQGSEA. The CDR3 sequence: CSVCVGEETQYF. The DNA for the CDR3 is TGCAGCGTCTGTGTAGGGGAAGAGACCCAGTACTTC.

The gene calls are TRBV18 and TRBJ2-7; 8 bases align to TRBD1. The V and J ends lost 3 bases and 6 bases, in that order; junction bases with no gene match: 7. The CDR3 sequence is 14 residues long. Looked up from germline, CDR1 is KGHSH and CDR2 is LQKENI. The CDR3 DNA follows: TGTGCCAGCTCACCCTGGACAGGGCCGGGCGAGCAGTACTTC. This encodes CASSPWTGPGEQYF.

This sequence joins TRBV6-5 and TRBJ2-1; 9 nucleotides align to TRBD2. Germline-derived CDR1 and CDR2 are MNHEY and SVGAGI. The CDR3 runs 14 residues. V gave up 6 bases and J gave up 5 bases; unmatched junction bases: 5. The CDR3 sequence: CASSFAGGNNEQFF. In DNA, the CDR3 is TGTGCCAGCAGCTTTGCGGGGGGGAACAATGAGCAGTTCTTC.

The V and J genes are TRBV11-2 and TRBJ2-3; 7 bases align to TRBD2. Germline CDR1 and CDR2: SGHAT and FQNNGV. The junction had 2 bases not matched to a gene; V was cut back by 0 bases and J by 5 bases. This CDR3 is 14 amino acids long. CDR3 region: CASSLDRGGDTQYF. CDR3 DNA: TGTGCCAGCAGCTTAGATCGCGGGGGAGATACGCAGTATTTT.

The rearrangement joins TRBV5-1 to TRBJ1-6, with D perhaps TRBD1 (6 bases). Between the trimmed V and J ends, which lost 3 bases and 13 bases, there was a span of 17 bases. From germline, CDR1 is SGHRS and CDR2 YFSETQ. The CDR3 is 14 amino acids. CDR3 sequence: CASSSQGMSSPLHF. In DNA, the CDR3 is TGCGCCAGCAGCTCTCAGGGGATGTCTTCCCCCCTCCACTTT.

V and J are TRBV20-1 and TRBJ1-2; the D gene is possibly TRBD1 (6 bases). The CDR3 is 11 amino acids. Germline V gene data show CDR1 as DFQATT and CDR2 as SNEGSKA (reference sequence). Deletions cut 5 bases from V and 7 bases from J, with 11 bases between. CDR3 nucleotide sequence: TGCAGTGCTCAACAGGGATTTGGCTACACCTTC. Protein sequence: CSAQQGFGYTF.

V gene TRBV7-9 combines with J gene TRBJ2-3, with D perhaps matching TRBD1 (5 bases). This CDR3 is 15 amino acids long. Germline lookup yields CDR1 SEHNR and CDR2 FQNEAQ (reference sequence). The V gene lost 1 base and the J gene lost 6 bases, with 14 bases spanning the gap. The CDR3 region is CASSLGGRSGDTQYF. DNA for the CDR3: TGTGCCAGCAGCTTAGGAGGTCGGTCAGGGGATACGCAGTATTTT.